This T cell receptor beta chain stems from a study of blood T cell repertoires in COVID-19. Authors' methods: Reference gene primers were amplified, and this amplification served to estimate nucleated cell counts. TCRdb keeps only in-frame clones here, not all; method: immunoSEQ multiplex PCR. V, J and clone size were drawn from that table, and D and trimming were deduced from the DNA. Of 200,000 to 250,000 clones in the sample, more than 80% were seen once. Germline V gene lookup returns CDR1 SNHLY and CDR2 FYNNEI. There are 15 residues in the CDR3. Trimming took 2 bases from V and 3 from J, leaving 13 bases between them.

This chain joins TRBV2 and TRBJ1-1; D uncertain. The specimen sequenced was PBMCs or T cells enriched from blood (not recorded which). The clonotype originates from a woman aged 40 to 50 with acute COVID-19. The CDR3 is CASSESRATDTEAFF. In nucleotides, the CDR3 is TGTGCCAGCAGTGAATCGAGGGCGACGGACACTGAAGCTTTCTTT.